These T cell receptor beta chains were read from a single sample in a study of blood T cells in healthy people across ages. TCRdb re-derived calls from the 5' RACE reads in MiXCR, one entry per CDR3 protein. This sample has over 700,000 distinct CDR3 sequences, with about 25% found just once. The same sample was also used in a study of T cells of mothers and their children.

Sequenced: blood. These receptors originate from a boy aged 5-17 years in good health. Each CDR3 is given with its conserved first and last residue. A D gene is named only where the DNA matches it firmly. Clone size is stated in some rows and not others, as once, few, many or a class when expanded.

d_gene	v_gene	j_gene	abundance	CDR3nt	CDR3aa
TRBD2	TRBV15	TRBJ2-1	few	TGTGCCACCAGCGCACCATCTAGCGGCTCAGCGAATGAGCAGTTCTTC	CATSAPSSGSANEQFF
TRBD1	TRBV20-1	TRBJ2-5	few	TGCAGTGCTTGGGACAGCCAAGAGACCCAGTACTTC	CSAWDSQETQYF
-	TRBV12-3/TRBV12-4	TRBJ1-1	-	TGTGCCAGCAGTCCTCCCAGGGCGAACACTGAAGCTTTCTTT	CASSPPRANTEAFF
-	TRBV6-2/TRBV6-3	TRBJ2-2	few	TGTGCCAGCAGGACCTTAGGCAGCCTAATGAACACCGGGGAGCTGTTTTTT	CASRTLGSLMNTGELFF
TRBD2	TRBV7-2	TRBJ2-5	many	TGTGCCAGCAGCTTCGGGGGGGCGTCGGGAGAGACCCAGTACTTC	CASSFGGASGETQYF
TRBD1	TRBV12-3/TRBV12-4	TRBJ2-3	-	TGTGCCAGCAGCCACCGACAGGGGGTGACAGATACGCAGTATTTT	CASSHRQGVTDTQYF
-	TRBV18	TRBJ1-4	-	TGTGCCAGCTCACCCGGAGCTGCAACTAATGAAAAACTGTTTTTT	CASSPGAATNEKLFF
-	TRBV5-1	TRBJ2-7	-	TGCGCCAGCAGCTTGAGTCTACTGGGAGACTACGAGCAGTACTTC	CASSLSLLGDYEQYF
-	TRBV10-3	TRBJ2-7	-	TGTGCCATCCTGGCCGGGTACGAGCAGTACTTC	CAILAGYEQYF
TRBD1	TRBV5-4	TRBJ1-1	-	TGTGCCAGCAGCCGGGACAGCTACACTGAAGCTTTCTTT	CASSRDSYTEAFF
TRBD1	TRBV4-2	TRBJ1-6	-	TGTGCCAGCACCGGGACAGGGGCATATGATTCACCCCTCCACTTT	CASTGTGAYDSPLHF
-	TRBV7-3	TRBJ2-1	-	TGTGCCAGCAGCATCCTACCTCCATCCTACAATGAGCAGTTCTTC	CASSILPPSYNEQFF
TRBD1	TRBV12-3/TRBV12-4	TRBJ1-1	-	TGTGCCAGCAGTTTAGTTTTAACAGGGGGAGGGACTGAAGCTTCCTTT	CASSLVLTGGGTEASF
TRBD1	TRBV7-9	TRBJ2-7	-	TGTGTCAGCAGCTTGGGGGACAGCCCCGAGCAGTACTTC	CVSSLGDSPEQYF
TRBD2	TRBV2	TRBJ2-2	-	TGTGCCAGCAGGGGAGCGGGAGCATTAACCGGGGAGCTGTTTTTT	CASRGAGALTGELFF
-	TRBV15	TRBJ2-5	-	TGTGCCACCAGCAGAGATGCGACCCAAGAGACCCAGTACTTC	CATSRDATQETQYF
-	TRBV4-2	TRBJ1-1	many	TGTGCCAGCAGCCAAGATAGGGATGCTTCTGACATGGCTTTCTTT	CASSQDRDASDMAFF
-	TRBV4-2	TRBJ2-5	few	TGTGCCAGCAGCAAGGAGATTAGTCGAGAGACCCAGTACTTC	CASSKEISRETQYF
-	TRBV24-1	TRBJ2-5	few	TGTGCCACCAGTGATTTTCACAAAGAGACCCAGTACTTC	CATSDFHKETQYF
-	TRBV6-6	TRBJ1-2	-	TGTGCCAGCAGTTCGGGGAACTATGACTACACCTTC	CASSSGNYDYTF
-	TRBV6-4	TRBJ2-2	-	TGTGCCAGCAGTGATACTATTAGCACCGGGGAGCTGTTTTTT	CASSDTISTGELFF
-	TRBV5-6	TRBJ1-4	few	TGTGCCAGCAGCCGGGGCCCCGCGGGGGAAAAACTGTTTTTT	CASSRGPAGEKLFF
-	TRBV6-6	TRBJ2-5	-	TGTGCCAGCACCCTTCTAACTGGGGGCGGTCAAGAGACCCAGTACTTC	CASTLLTGGGQETQYF
-	TRBV6-1	TRBJ2-7	-	TGTGCCAGCAGTGAAGGGGTAGTAGCGTTCTCCTACGAGCAGTACTTC	CASSEGVVAFSYEQYF
-	TRBV6-6	TRBJ2-5	few	TGTGCCAGCAGTTACTTCCAGGGGCAAGAGACCCAGTACTTC	CASSYFQGQETQYF
TRBD2	TRBV2	TRBJ2-3	-	TGTGCCAGCAGGGCGACTAGCGGGGTTCCAGATACGCAGTATTTT	CASRATSGVPDTQYF
-	TRBV6-6	TRBJ1-2	-	TGTGCCAGCCAGCGAGGGGACTATGGCTACACCTTC	CASQRGDYGYTF
-	TRBV19	TRBJ1-2	-	TGTGCCAGTAGTATATGGAAAGGTCGGGAAAGTGGCTACACCTTC	CASSIWKGRESGYTF
-	TRBV7-2	TRBJ2-2	-	TGTGCCAGCAGCCGGACTCCTAACACCGGGGAGCTGTTTTTT	CASSRTPNTGELFF
TRBD1	TRBV28	TRBJ2-3	few	TGTGCCAGCAGTTTAGGGACAGTCAGCACAGATACGCAGTATTTT	CASSLGTVSTDTQYF
-	TRBV5-1	TRBJ2-7	few	TGCGCCAGCAGCGGCAGGGACCACTACGAGCAGTACTTC	CASSGRDHYEQYF
-	TRBV7-9	TRBJ1-4	-	TGTGCCAGCAGCGTCAGTACCGTGGAAAAACTGTTTTTT	CASSVSTVEKLFF
-	TRBV10-3	TRBJ2-1	-	TGTGCCACAGCGAGCTCCTACAATGAGCAGTTCTTC	CATASSYNEQFF
TRBD1	TRBV29-1	TRBJ2-7	few	TGCAGCGCCGGGACAGCAACCTACGAGCAGTACTTC	CSAGTATYEQYF
-	TRBV19	TRBJ2-5	-	TGTGCCAGTAGTATGGGTTTTACAAACCCAGATACCCAGTACTTC	CASSMGFTNPDTQYF
-	TRBV28	TRBJ2-4	few	TGTGCCAGCAGTTTCAAGGGCGCAAACATTCAGTACTTC	CASSFKGANIQYF
TRBD1	TRBV11-2	TRBJ1-6	few	TGTGCCAGCAGCTTAGCAGGGACAGGGGGCGGCTCACCCCTCCACTTT	CASSLAGTGGGSPLHF
-	TRBV29-1	TRBJ2-5	-	TGCAGCGTTGCCGGACGGCAACAAGAGACCCAGTACTTC	CSVAGRQQETQYF
-	TRBV24-1	TRBJ1-2	-	TGTGCCACCATGGGCCCAACGGCCTCGAGCTACACCTTC	CATMGPTASSYTF
-	TRBV7-6	TRBJ2-7	-	TGTGCCAGCAGCTTAGAGGAGGGGTCCGAGCAGTACTTC	CASSLEEGSEQYF
-	TRBV20-1	TRBJ1-5	-	TGCAGTGCTCGCCTGGGGAATCAGCCCCAGCATTTT	CSARLGNQPQHF
-	TRBV7-2	TRBJ1-6	-	TGTGCCAGCAGCTTAGGCAGGGGTGCCTATAATTCACCCCTCCACTTT	CASSLGRGAYNSPLHF
TRBD1	TRBV24-1	TRBJ2-7	few	TGTGCCACCAGTGATCACCGGGACAGGGCCGAGCAGTACTTC	CATSDHRDRAEQYF
-	TRBV20-1	TRBJ2-1	few	TGCAGTGCTAGACCACGCCGGGGGAGAAGCAATGAGCAGTTCTTC	CSARPRRGRSNEQFF
-	TRBV4-1	TRBJ1-6	few	TGCGCCAGCAGCCAAGAACGATCTTGGGACGAAGATAATTCACCCCTCCACTTT	CASSQERSWDEDNSPLHF
-	TRBV7-2	TRBJ2-7	few	TGTGCCAGCCTGGACTTTACTTCTTGGGAGCAGTACTTC	CASLDFTSWEQYF
TRBD1	TRBV12-3/TRBV12-4	TRBJ1-1	-	TGTGCCAGCAGTTGGCTTTTAAGGGGGCGCGGGAACACTGAAGCTTTCTTT	CASSWLLRGRGNTEAFF
-	TRBV7-9	TRBJ1-5	-	TGTGCCAGCAGCTACGCGGGACCGGGGCAGCCCCAGCATTTT	CASSYAGPGQPQHF
-	TRBV7-9	TRBJ1-2	-	TGTGCCAGCATCACCTCAGGGGAAGTTTATGGCTACACCTTC	CASITSGEVYGYTF
TRBD1	TRBV6-1	TRBJ2-3	few	TGTGCCAGCGGAAGCACGACAGGGATCCCAGATACGCAGTATTTT	CASGSTTGIPDTQYF
-	TRBV6-6	TRBJ2-3	few	TGTGCCAGCAGTCAGGCGCTGACTTTAGAACAGTATTTT	CASSQALTLEQYF
-	TRBV4-1	TRBJ2-7	few	TGCGCCAGCAGCCAAGATTGGGTCGGCTCCGAGCAGTACTTC	CASSQDWVGSEQYF
-	TRBV6-2/TRBV6-3	TRBJ2-5	-	TGTGCCAGCAGTTACGAGGGGCTGGAGACCCAGTACTTC	CASSYEGLETQYF
TRBD2	TRBV7-6	TRBJ2-3	-	TGTGCCGGCAGCCTAGGGACTAGCGGGACAGATACGCAGTATTTT	CAGSLGTSGTDTQYF